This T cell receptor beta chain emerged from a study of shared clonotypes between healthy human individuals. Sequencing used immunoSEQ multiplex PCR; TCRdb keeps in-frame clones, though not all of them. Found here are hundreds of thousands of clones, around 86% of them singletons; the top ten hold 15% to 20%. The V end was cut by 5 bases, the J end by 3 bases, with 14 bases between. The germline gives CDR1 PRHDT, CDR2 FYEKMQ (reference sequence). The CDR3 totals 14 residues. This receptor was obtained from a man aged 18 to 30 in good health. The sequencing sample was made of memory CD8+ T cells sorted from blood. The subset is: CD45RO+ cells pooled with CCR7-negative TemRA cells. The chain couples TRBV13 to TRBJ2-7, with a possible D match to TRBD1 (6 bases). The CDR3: CASSQGQPLYEQYF. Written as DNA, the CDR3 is TGTGCCAGCAGCCAAGGACAGCCGCTCTACGAGCAGTACTTC. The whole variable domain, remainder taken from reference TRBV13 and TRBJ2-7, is AAGVIQSPRHLIKEKRETATLKCYPIPRHDTVYWYQQGPGQDPQFLISFYEKMQSDKGSIPDRFSAQQFSDYHSELNMSSLELGDSALYFCASSQGQPLYEQYFGPGTRLTVT.